The 28 T cell receptor beta chains listed next were all sequenced from one sample in a study of T-cell memory formation after mild COVID-19. TCRdb re-analysed the 5' RACE reads in MiXCR, keeping a single row per CDR3 protein. The sample lists about 180,000 distinct CDR3 sequences; approximately 17% were seen once. Sequencing used PBMCs or a T cell subset sorted from them (not recorded which). These receptors were obtained from a man between 18 and 35 years old who had mild COVID-19 (a few samples of this study predate the infection). Cell type and time point are not known.

The chain recombines TRBV5-6 with TRBJ1-1; D possibly corresponds to TRBD1 (5 bases). The CDR3 consists of 15 residues. V lost 3 bases, J lost 4 bases, and 16 bases lay in between. CDR1 is SGHDT, CDR2 YYEEEE, per germline. Written as DNA, the CDR3 is TGTGCCAGCAGCTCCGGTTGGGACGGATTCACTGAAGCTTTCTTT. This gives the protein CASSSGWDGFTEAFF.

Written as DNA, the CDR3 is TGTGCCAGCAGCAAACAAAGCTCCTACAATGAGCAGTTCTTC. Its translation: CASSKQSSYNEQFF. The V gene is TRBV9, the J gene TRBJ2-1; D ambiguous. V was pared by 4 bases and J by 0 bases, with 8 bases between. The CDR3 spans 14 residues. Germline CDR1 SGDLS, CDR2 YYNGEE.

In regard to this clonotype: A much larger clone lies a single base off, so this may be a read error. The conserved closing phenylalanine or tryptophan is absent in this CDR3, likely reflecting a read error. The chain links TRBV12-3 or TRBV12-4 to TRBJ2-1, with 9 positions matching TRBD2. The CDR3 runs to 13 residues. Trimming removed 7 bases from V and 7 bases from J; junction bases left unmatched: 5. The DNA for the CDR3 is TGTGCCAGCAAAGCGGGGGGTGGAAATGAGCAGTTCTTA. It encodes CASKAGGGNEQFL.

This clonotype was recorded a few times. The chain combines TRBV5-1 with TRBJ2-3, with 7 positions matching TRBD1. The CDR3 totals 15 residues. J was trimmed by 0 bases and V by 5 bases; bases with no gene match: 6. Germline CDR1 SGHRS, CDR2 YFSETQ. The CDR3 nucleotides are TGCGCCAGCAGTCCACCGGGACAGAGCACAGATACGCAGTATTTT. The encoded protein is CASSPPGQSTDTQYF.

This clonotype was seen more than once but under ten times. The V gene is TRBV12-3 or TRBV12-4, the J gene TRBJ1-1; 7 positions agree with TRBD1. The CDR3 has 14 amino acids. Trimming at V came to 6 bases and at J to 2 bases, leaving 6 bases not matched to a gene. The CDR3 bases are TGTGCCAGCAGCGACAGGGTCCAAAACACTGAAGCTTTCTTT. Protein sequence: CASSDRVQNTEAFF.

The rearrangement joins TRBV24-1 to TRBJ2-2; D is unresolved. The germline CDR1 and CDR2 sequences are KGHDR and SFDVKD. Trimming removed 7 bases at V and 0 bases at J, with 5 bases between. The CDR3 totals 13 residues. The CDR3 is CATSRPNTGELFF. The CDR3 DNA is TGTGCCACCAGCAGGCCGAACACCGGGGAGCTGTTTTTT.

This clonotype was seen repeatedly, ten times or more. This sequence joins TRBV20-1 and TRBJ2-3; 8 bases fit TRBD2. The CDR3 totals 16 residues. With 1 base clipped from V and 3 bases from J, the junction kept 9 bases outside the gene matches. CDR1 DFQATT and CDR2 SNEGSKA come from the germline V gene (reference sequence). The CDR3 reads CSARARGGVRTDTQYF. DNA for the CDR3: TGCAGTGCTAGAGCCCGGGGGGGAGTTAGGACAGATACGCAGTATTTT.

The J gene is TRBJ2-5, the V gene TRBV9; no reliable D call. V shed 3 bases and J shed 6 bases, with 6 bases lying between them. The germline gives CDR1 SGDLS, CDR2 YYNGEE. CDR3 length: 11 amino acids. The CDR3 DNA is TGTGCCAGCAGCGGGTCGAAGACCCAGTACTTC. This translates into CASSGSKTQYF.

V is TRBV20-1 and J is TRBJ1-5, with D maybe TRBD1 (6 bases). Trimming pared 6 bases from V and 6 bases from J, leaving 18 bases between. The CDR3 totals 14 residues. From germline, CDR1 is DFQATT and CDR2 SNEGSKA (reference sequence). Here the CDR3 reads CSAPKGDPGQPQHF. The CDR3 region has the DNA TGCAGTGCCCCCAAGGGGGACCCGGGTCAGCCCCAGCATTTT.

The V and J genes are TRBV2 and TRBJ1-6, with 7 bases that match TRBD1. V shed 5 bases and J 4 bases; nucleotides not matched to a gene: 2. CDR1 is SNHLY, CDR2 FYNNEI, per germline. The CDR3 length is 14 residues. The CDR3 spells CASSMTGYNSPLHF. CDR3 coding DNA: TGTGCCAGCAGTATGACAGGGTATAATTCACCCCTCCACTTT.

J is TRBJ1-2 and V is TRBV7-2, with TRBD1 identical over 7 bases. The CDR3 spans 13 residues. The V gene's germline CDR1 is SGHTA and CDR2 FQGNSA. The V and J ends lost 1 base and 7 bases, in that order; junction bases with no gene match: 3. This CDR3 reads CASSLDRGSGYTF. DNA for the CDR3: TGTGCCAGCAGCTTAGACAGGGGAAGTGGCTACACCTTC.

This clonotype was counted many times. This sequence joins TRBV4-1 and TRBJ2-7, with D unclear. The V and J ends lost 0 bases and 4 bases respectively, with 4 bases between them. Germline CDR1 MGHRA, CDR2 YSYEKL. The CDR3 has 12 amino acids. CDR3 amino acids: CASSQDVYEQYF. CDR3 sequence (DNA): TGCGCCAGCAGCCAAGACGTATACGAGCAGTACTTC.

This clonotype has only a few counts. The rearrangement links TRBV7-8 to TRBJ1-5; 7 bases match TRBD1. Germline loops: CDR1 SGHVS, CDR2 FQNEAQ. CDR3 size: 15 residues. V dropped 1 base and J dropped 4; count of bases not matched to a gene: 4. The CDR3 loop is CASSLDRGRNQPQHF. In DNA, the CDR3 is TGTGCCAGCAGCTTAGACAGGGGACGTAATCAGCCCCAGCATTTT. Complete variable domain (other parts from reference TRBV7-8 and TRBJ1-5): GAGVSQSPRYKVAKRGQDVALRCDPISGHVSLFWYQQALGQGPEFLTYFQNEAQLDKSGLPSDRFFAERPEGSVSTLKIQRTQQEDSAVYLCASSLDRGRNQPQHFGDGTRLSIL.

This clonotype was detected a few times. This chain connects TRBV5-6 to TRBJ1-1; D not resolved. There are 16 residues in the CDR3. Trimming removed 0 bases from V and 1 base from J, with 13 bases in between. Germline CDR1 SGHDT, CDR2 YYEEEE. The CDR3 loop reads CASSLGIQAGNTEAFF. The CDR3 DNA reads as TGTGCCAGCAGCTTGGGCATCCAGGCAGGGAACACTGAAGCTTTCTTT.

This clonotype was counted a single time. The junction shows a germline mismatch at one end, possibly a read error. This sequence joins TRBV6-5 and TRBJ1-2; no clear D gene. The CDR3 spans 15 residues. Germline CDR1 MNHEY, CDR2 SVGAGI. The CDR3 coding sequence is TGTGCCAGCAGTTACAATGGCGGCCGGGGAGTCGGCTACATCTTC. As protein: CASSYNGGRGVGYIF.

V gene TRBV20-1 combines with J gene TRBJ2-7, with D uncertain. Trimming removed 2 bases at V and 3 bases at J, with 5 bases between. The CDR3 runs 11 residues. Germline CDR1 DFQATT, CDR2 SNEGSKA (reference sequence). CDR3: CSARLHYEQYF. The CDR3 DNA sequence: TGCAGTGCTAGACTACACTACGAGCAGTACTTC.

This clonotype was counted between two and nine times. The rearrangement joins TRBV28 to TRBJ2-3; 10 nucleotides align to TRBD2. CDR1 and CDR2 from the germline V gene are MDHEN and SYDVKM. This CDR3 region has 16 residues. V lost 5 bases and J lost 3; bases outside the gene matches: 8. The CDR3 sequence: CASSRPSGGATDTQYF. The CDR3 bases are TGTGCCAGCAGTCGACCTAGCGGGGGAGCAACAGATACGCAGTATTTT.

The chain carries TRBV7-2 and TRBJ2-1, with 9 bases matching TRBD1. V was clipped by 5 bases and J by 6 bases; unmatched bases: 5. The CDR3 covers 14 residues. Germline CDR1 is SGHTA and CDR2 is FQGNSA. CDR3 sequence (DNA): TGTGCCAGCAGCGCGGACAGGGGAGGCAATGAGCAGTTCTTC. Residues: CASSADRGGNEQFF.

This clonotype was seen a handful of times. This chain links TRBV12-3 or TRBV12-4 with TRBJ2-3; D is unclear. The CDR3 runs 13 residues. V lost 11 bases, J lost 4 bases, and 16 bases lay in between. This CDR3 is CAGSRSGPDTQYF. The CDR3, as DNA: TGTGCCGGGTCTAGAAGTGGCCCAGATACGCAGTATTTT.

This clonotype turned up a few times. V is TRBV9 and J is TRBJ2-3, with a weak D call TRBD1 (6 bases). V lost 4 bases and J lost 2, with 11 bases in between. The germline V gene encodes CDR1 SGDLS and CDR2 YYNGEE. The CDR3 consists of 14 residues. The CDR3 region is CASSPHRATDTQYF. CDR3 in DNA: TGTGCCAGCAGCCCCCACAGGGCCACAGATACGCAGTATTTT.

This clonotype appeared many times. The gene calls are TRBV5-1 and TRBJ2-3, with D perhaps matching TRBD2 (5 bases). V was pared by 2 bases and J by 3 bases, with 16 bases between. The CDR3 spans 16 residues. CDR1 and CDR2 (germline): SGHRS, YFSETQ. The CDR3 DNA sequence: TGCGCCAGCAGCTTTGGAGGCGTCGGCGTTACAGATACGCAGTATTTT. Protein: CASSFGGVGVTDTQYF.

This clonotype was seen a handful of times. The gene calls are TRBV12-3 or TRBV12-4 and TRBJ1-5, with D maybe TRBD1 (6 bases). V was cut by 6 bases and J by 3 bases, with 12 bases left in between. The CDR3 runs 14 residues. CDR3 in DNA: TGTGCCAGCAGCCGGACAGATCCCAATCAGCCCCAGCATTTT. This gives the protein CASSRTDPNQPQHF.

This clonotype has only a few counts. The CDR3 DNA reads TGTGCCAGCAGTTATACTCGCCGTCCGGGATCACCCCTCCACTTT. Its translation: CASSYTRRPGSPLHF. V and J are TRBV6-5 and TRBJ1-6, with D hard to call. Germline V gives CDR1 MNHEY, CDR2 SVGAGI. The CDR3 totals 15 residues. The V end was cut by 3 bases, the J end by 10 bases, with 16 bases between.

The table lists this clonotype with many counts. The chain employs TRBV7-2 and TRBJ1-1; possibly TRBD1 for D (5 bases). Trimming took off 4 bases at V and 1 base at J, with 13 bases between the two ends. CDR1 SGHTA and CDR2 FQGNSA come from the germline V gene. There are 15 residues in the CDR3. In DNA form, the CDR3 reads TGTGCCAGCAGCTCGATGTCCCAGGGGAACACTGAAGCTTTCTTT. Translation: CASSSMSQGNTEAFF.

This clonotype was seen only a few times. The chain carries TRBV20-1 and TRBJ2-1; D may correspond to TRBD1 or TRBD2 (5 bases each). Per the germline V gene, CDR1 is DFQATT and CDR2 is SNEGSKA (reference sequence). Trimming removed 6 bases from V and 7 bases from J, with 19 bases in between. CDR3 length: 14 amino acids. The CDR3 DNA follows: TGCAGTGCCGTTTCCGGGACGGAAAAGAATGAGCAGTTCTTC. As protein: CSAVSGTEKNEQFF.

This clonotype was found a few times. The rearrangement joins TRBV5-5 to TRBJ2-5; 12 positions match TRBD1. The germline V gene encodes CDR1 SGHKS and CDR2 YYEKEE (reference sequence). This CDR3 comprises 16 residues. The junction had 8 bases not matched to a gene; V was cut back by 3 bases and J by 5 bases. CDR3 in amino acids: CASSSTGQGAGETQYF. The CDR3 bases are TGTGCCAGCAGCTCGACGGGACAGGGGGCCGGCGAGACCCAGTACTTC.

This clonotype has only a few counts. In DNA form, the CDR3 reads TGTGCCAGCAGTGTACAGGGGAGGCAGCCCCAGCATTTT. This sequence encodes CASSVQGRQPQHF. V usage is TRBV6-5 and J usage is TRBJ1-5; 7 bases line up with TRBD1. The CDR3 totals 13 residues. The germline V gene has CDR1 MNHEY and CDR2 SVGAGI. Germline trimming cut 5 bases from V and 7 bases from J; bases unmatched to any gene: 5.

The rearrangement links TRBV3-1 to TRBJ1-1; TRBD1 is a possible D gene (5 bases). The V gene lost 0 bases and the J gene lost 7 bases, with 9 bases spanning the gap. Per germline, CDR1 LGHDT and CDR2 YNNKEL (reference sequence). CDR3 size: 13 residues. As DNA, the CDR3 is TGTGCCAGCAGCCAAGATGGGGCCAGTGAAGCTTTCTTT. Its translation is CASSQDGASEAFF.